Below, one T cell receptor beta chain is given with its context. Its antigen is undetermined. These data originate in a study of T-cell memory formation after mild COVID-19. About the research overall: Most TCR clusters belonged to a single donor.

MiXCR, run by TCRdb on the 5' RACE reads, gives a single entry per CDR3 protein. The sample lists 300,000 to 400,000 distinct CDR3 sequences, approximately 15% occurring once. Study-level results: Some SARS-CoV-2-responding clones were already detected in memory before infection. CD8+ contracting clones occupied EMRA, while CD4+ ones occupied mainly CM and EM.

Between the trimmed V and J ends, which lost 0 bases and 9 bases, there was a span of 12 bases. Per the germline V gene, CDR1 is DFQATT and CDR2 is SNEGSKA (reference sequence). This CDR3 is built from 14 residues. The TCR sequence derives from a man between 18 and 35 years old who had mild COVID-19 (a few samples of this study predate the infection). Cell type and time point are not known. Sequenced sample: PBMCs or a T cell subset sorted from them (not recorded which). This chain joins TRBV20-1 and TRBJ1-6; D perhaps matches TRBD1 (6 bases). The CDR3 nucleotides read TGCAGTGCTAGAGATTTACGGGGGGCTTCACCCCTCCACTTT. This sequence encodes CSARDLRGASPLHF.